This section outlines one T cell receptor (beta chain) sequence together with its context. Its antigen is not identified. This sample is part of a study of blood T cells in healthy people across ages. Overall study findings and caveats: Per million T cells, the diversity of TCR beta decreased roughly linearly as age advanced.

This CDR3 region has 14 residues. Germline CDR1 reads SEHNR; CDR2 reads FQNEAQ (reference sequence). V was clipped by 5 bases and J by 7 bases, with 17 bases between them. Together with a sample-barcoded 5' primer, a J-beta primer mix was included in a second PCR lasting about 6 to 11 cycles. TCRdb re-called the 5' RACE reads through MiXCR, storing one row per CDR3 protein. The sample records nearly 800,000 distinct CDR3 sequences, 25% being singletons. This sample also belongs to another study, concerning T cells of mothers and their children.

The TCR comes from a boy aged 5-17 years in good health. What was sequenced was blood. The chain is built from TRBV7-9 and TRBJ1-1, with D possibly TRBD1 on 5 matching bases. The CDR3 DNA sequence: TGTGCCAGCAGCCCCACCCGAGGGGTGGGTGAAGCTTTCTTT. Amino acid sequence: CASSPTRGVGEAFF.